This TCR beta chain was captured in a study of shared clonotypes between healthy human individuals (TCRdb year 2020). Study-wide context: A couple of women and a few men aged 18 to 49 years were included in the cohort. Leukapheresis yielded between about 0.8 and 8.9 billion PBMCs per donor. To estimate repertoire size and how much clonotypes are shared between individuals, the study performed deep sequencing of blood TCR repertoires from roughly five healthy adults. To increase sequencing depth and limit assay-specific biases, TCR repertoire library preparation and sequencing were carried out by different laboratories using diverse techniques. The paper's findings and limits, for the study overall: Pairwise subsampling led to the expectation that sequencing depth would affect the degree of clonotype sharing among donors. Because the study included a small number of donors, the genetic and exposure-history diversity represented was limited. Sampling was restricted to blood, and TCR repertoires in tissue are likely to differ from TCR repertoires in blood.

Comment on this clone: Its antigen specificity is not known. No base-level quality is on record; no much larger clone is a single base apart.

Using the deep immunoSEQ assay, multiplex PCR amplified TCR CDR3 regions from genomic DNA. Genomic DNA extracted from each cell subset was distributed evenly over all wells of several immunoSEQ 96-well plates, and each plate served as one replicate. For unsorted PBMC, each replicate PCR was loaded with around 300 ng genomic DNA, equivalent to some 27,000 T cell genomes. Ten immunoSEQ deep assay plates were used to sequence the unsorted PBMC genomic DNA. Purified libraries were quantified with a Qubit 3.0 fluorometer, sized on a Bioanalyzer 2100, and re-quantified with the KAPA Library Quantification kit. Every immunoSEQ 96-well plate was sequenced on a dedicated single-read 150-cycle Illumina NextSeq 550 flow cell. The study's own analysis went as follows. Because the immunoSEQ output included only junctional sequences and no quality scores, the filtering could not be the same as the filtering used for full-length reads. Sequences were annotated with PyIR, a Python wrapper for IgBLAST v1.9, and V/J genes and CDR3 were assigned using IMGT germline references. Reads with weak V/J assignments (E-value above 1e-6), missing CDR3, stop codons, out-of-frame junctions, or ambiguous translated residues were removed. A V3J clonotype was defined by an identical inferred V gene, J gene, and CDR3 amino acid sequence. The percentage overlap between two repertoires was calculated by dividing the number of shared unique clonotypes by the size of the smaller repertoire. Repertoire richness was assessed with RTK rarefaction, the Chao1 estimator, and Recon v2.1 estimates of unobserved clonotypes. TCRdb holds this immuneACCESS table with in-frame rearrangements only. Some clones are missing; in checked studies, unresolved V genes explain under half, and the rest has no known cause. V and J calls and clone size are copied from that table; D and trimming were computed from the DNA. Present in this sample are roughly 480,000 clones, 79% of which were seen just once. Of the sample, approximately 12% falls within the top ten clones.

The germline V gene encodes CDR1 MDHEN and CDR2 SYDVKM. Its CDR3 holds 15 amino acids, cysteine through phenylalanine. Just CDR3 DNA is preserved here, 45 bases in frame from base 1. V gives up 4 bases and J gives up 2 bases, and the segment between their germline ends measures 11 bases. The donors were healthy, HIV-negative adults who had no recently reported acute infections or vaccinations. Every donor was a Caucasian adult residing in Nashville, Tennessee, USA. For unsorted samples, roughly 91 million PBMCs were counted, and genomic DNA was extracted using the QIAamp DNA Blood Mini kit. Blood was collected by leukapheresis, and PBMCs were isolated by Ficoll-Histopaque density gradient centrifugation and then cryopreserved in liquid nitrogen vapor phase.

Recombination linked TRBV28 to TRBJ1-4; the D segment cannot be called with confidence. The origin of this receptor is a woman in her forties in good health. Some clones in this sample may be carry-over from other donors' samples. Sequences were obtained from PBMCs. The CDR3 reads CASSSLGLTNEKLFF. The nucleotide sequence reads TGTGCCAGCAGTTCGCTAGGACTGACTAATGAAAAACTGTTTTTT.